A selection of T cell receptor beta chains follows, all from one sample in a study of T cell responses to AZD1222 COVID-19 vaccine. Measured with immunoSEQ multiplex PCR; TCRdb has only the in-frame clones, and not every one. The data hold 130,000 to 150,000 clones, with just over 90% observed a single time. The specimen comprised peripheral blood, sampled on day 0 of AZD1222 vaccination. The receptors stem from an adult in good health. The CDR3 runs from the conserved cysteine through the conserved F or W. The D gene is left open where the match is weak. Some rows have no size entry. The others give once, few or many, or a class for an expanded clone.

>TRBJ2-7|.|few|TRBV10-3
CAISEQQAAYEQYF
TGTGCCATCAGTGAGCAACAGGCCGCCTACGAGCAGTACTTC
>TRBJ2-7|TRBD1|.|TRBV5-1
CASSLTGTEGEQYF
TGCGCCAGCAGCTTGACCGGGACAGAGGGAGAGCAGTACTTC
>TRBJ2-7|.|.|TRBV3-1/TRBV3-2
CASSQGWKAPSYEQYF
TGTGCCAGCAGCCAAGGATGGAAGGCCCCTTCCTACGAGCAGTACTTC
>TRBJ1-1|.|.|TRBV5-1
CASSFADMNTEAFF
TGCGCCAGCAGCTTTGCAGACATGAACACTGAAGCTTTCTTT
>TRBJ2-5|.|.|TRBV4-2
CASSQRGGVETQYF
TGTGCCAGCAGCCAAAGGGGCGGGGTAGAGACCCAGTACTTC
>TRBJ1-1|.|.|TRBV18
CASSPGENTEAFF
TGTGCCAGCTCACCAGGGGAGAACACTGAAGCTTTCTTT
>TRBJ2-2|.|once|TRBV3-1/TRBV3-2
CASSLAGSTGELFF
TGTGCCAGCAGCCTCGCGGGGAGCACCGGGGAGCTGTTTTTT
>TRBJ2-5|TRBD2|.|TRBV5-1
CASSLGVSGEETQYF
TGCGCCAGCAGCTTGGGTGTTAGCGGGGAAGAGACCCAGTACTTC
>TRBJ2-5|.|.|TRBV6-5
CASSNRLGGETQYF
TGTGCCAGCAGCAACAGGCTCGGGGGAGAGACCCAGTACTTC
>TRBJ1-5|TRBD1|few|TRBV6-5
CASRGQGHQPQHF
TGTGCCAGCAGAGGACAGGGCCATCAGCCCCAGCATTTT
>TRBJ2-1|TRBD2|.|TRBV4-2
CASSQQELAGGHNEQFF
TGTGCCAGCAGCCAGCAAGAGTTAGCGGGGGGTCACAATGAGCAGTTCTTC
>TRBJ1-2|.|.|TRBV5-4
CASSLLSRDYGYTF
TGTGCCAGCAGCTTGTTGAGCAGGGACTATGGCTACACCTTC
>TRBJ2-3|TRBD1|.|TRBV10-3
CAISDRAKGQGGSDTQYF
TGTGCCATCAGTGACCGAGCCAAGGGACAGGGGGGCTCAGATACGCAGTATTTT
>TRBJ2-1|.|.|TRBV9
CASSLRPGDSYNEQFF
TGTGCCAGCAGCCTTAGACCAGGGGACTCCTACAATGAGCAGTTCTTC
>TRBJ2-3|.|.|TRBV5-4
CASSFGSPASTDTQYF
TGTGCCAGCAGCTTTGGTTCCCCGGCTAGCACAGATACGCAGTATTTT
>TRBJ2-7|.|few|TRBV2
CASRQTVRVEQYF
TGTGCCAGCAGACAGACAGTTCGGGTTGAGCAGTACTTC
>TRBJ1-5|.|.|TRBV24-1
CATSSNQGRNQPQHF
TGTGCCACCAGCAGTAATCAGGGGCGTAATCAGCCCCAGCATTTT
>TRBJ2-7|.|once|TRBV6-5
CASSYPRGLSYEQYF
TGTGCCAGCAGTTACCCCAGGGGTCTATCCTACGAGCAGTACTTC
>TRBJ1-4|TRBD1|.|TRBV18
CASSPRGSSLEKLFF
TGTGCCAGCTCACCCAGGGGGAGCAGCTTGGAAAAACTGTTTTTT
>TRBJ1-3|.|.|TRBV10-3
CAISRGAGPYSGNTIYF
TGTGCCATCAGCCGCGGCGCGGGTCCCTACTCTGGAAACACCATATATTTT
>TRBJ1-5|.|.|TRBV2
CASSSTPRVGFGPQHF
TGTGCCAGCAGCTCCACCCCGAGGGTTGGGTTCGGGCCCCAGCATTTT
>TRBJ2-1|TRBD2|once|TRBV9
CASSVGGGTLNNEQFF
TGTGCCAGCAGCGTAGGGGGGGGAACCCTCAACAATGAGCAGTTCTTC
>TRBJ1-2|.|.|TRBV6-1
CASSEWAVRSGYTF
TGTGCCAGCAGTGAATGGGCCGTTCGGAGTGGCTACACCTTC
>TRBJ2-2|TRBD1|.|TRBV5-1
CASSTGQGGDTGELFF
TGCGCCAGCAGCACTGGACAGGGCGGCGACACCGGGGAGCTGTTTTTT
>TRBJ2-3|TRBD2|.|TRBV11-2
CASSSGLAGGTDTQYF
TGTGCCAGCAGCTCCGGACTAGCGGGGGGCACAGATACGCAGTATTTT
>TRBJ1-2|.|.|TRBV6-1
CASSARRRLGMDGYTF
TGTGCCAGCAGTGCCCGCCGGCGTTTGGGTATGGATGGCTACACCTTC
>TRBJ2-1|TRBD1|.|TRBV11-2
CASSFRDSSYNEQFF
TGTGCCAGCAGCTTCCGGGACAGCTCCTACAATGAGCAGTTCTTC
>TRBJ2-3|TRBD1|once|TRBV7-2
CASSFPGQGATDTQYF
TGTGCCAGCAGCTTTCCGGGACAGGGGGCGACAGATACGCAGTATTTT
>TRBJ1-6|TRBD1|.|TRBV6-1
CASSDRTGINSPLHF
TGTGCCAGCAGTGACAGGACAGGGATCAATTCACCCCTCCACTTT
>TRBJ1-2|.|.|TRBV11-2
CASSSTAGLYGYTF
TGTGCCAGCAGCTCTACAGCGGGACTCTATGGCTACACCTTC
>TRBJ2-3|TRBD1|.|TRBV6-4
CASSPYDRETDTQYF
TGTGCCAGCAGCCCATACGACAGGGAAACAGATACGCAGTATTTT
>TRBJ1-4|.|.|TRBV11-2
CASSLGGLGEKLFF
TGTGCCAGCAGCTTAGGGGGTCTGGGTGAAAAACTGTTTTTT
>TRBJ2-1|TRBD1|once|TRBV7-7
CASSSDRGTYNEQFF
TGTGCTAGCAGCTCGGACAGGGGAACCTACAATGAGCAGTTCTTC
>TRBJ2-1|TRBD1|.|TRBV27
CASSPGAGGSYNEQFF
TGTGCCAGCAGTCCCGGGGCAGGGGGCTCCTACAATGAGCAGTTCTTC
>TRBJ1-1|.|.|TRBV29-1
CSVHEGGTLNTEAFF
TGCAGCGTTCACGAGGGGGGGACCTTGAACACTGAAGCTTTCTTT
>TRBJ1-1|.|.|TRBV27
CASRSWGLNTEAFF
TGTGCCAGCAGAAGTTGGGGCCTGAACACTGAAGCTTTCTTT
>TRBJ2-2|.|.|TRBV27
CASSPWGEGSTGELFF
TGTGCCAGCAGTCCCTGGGGGGAAGGGAGCACCGGGGAGCTGTTTTTT
>TRBJ2-5|TRBD2|.|TRBV4-2
CAGGEGDSLTRCGQYF
TGTGCCGGGGGGGAGGGAGACTCCCTTACCCGGTGTGGCCAGTACTTC
>TRBJ1-5|.|.|TRBV7-2
CASRLELGQPQHF
TGTGCCAGCAGACTAGAACTCGGACAGCCCCAGCATTTT
>TRBJ1-1|.|.|TRBV10-1
CASSESTMWEAFF
TGCGCCAGCAGTGAGAGCACGATGTGGGAAGCTTTCTTT
>TRBJ1-2|.|.|TRBV9
CASSVGTSGARGYTF
TGTGCCAGCAGCGTAGGTACGTCAGGGGCCCGAGGCTACACCTTC
>TRBJ2-3|.|.|TRBV4-3
CASSQAGVTDTQYF
TGCGCCAGCAGCCAGGCAGGGGTCACAGATACGCAGTATTTT
>TRBJ2-1|.|.|TRBV27
CASSLSPWPPYNEQFF
TGTGCCAGCAGTTTATCCCCTTGGCCCCCTTACAATGAGCAGTTCTTC
>TRBJ2-7|.|.|TRBV9
CASSVAWGGTYEQYF
TGTGCCAGCAGCGTAGCGTGGGGGGGCACCTACGAGCAGTACTTC
>TRBJ2-6|.|.|TRBV5-1
CASSLDVSGANVLTF
TGCGCCAGCAGCTTGGACGTCTCTGGGGCCAACGTCCTGACTTTC
>TRBJ2-2|TRBD2|.|TRBV3-1/TRBV3-2
CASSQDGSGVLTGELFF
TGTGCCAGCAGCCAAGATGGGAGCGGGGTATTGACCGGGGAGCTGTTTTTT
>TRBJ1-3|.|.|TRBV18
CASSPLGGSSGNTIYF
TGTGCCAGCTCACCCCTAGGGGGATCCTCTGGAAACACCATATATTTT
>TRBJ1-2|.|.|TRBV15
CATSRDRQGGYTF
TGTGCCACCAGCAGAGACCGGCAGGGAGGCTACACCTTC
>TRBJ2-5|TRBD1|.|TRBV6-2/TRBV6-3
CASSHWGQGGETQYF
TGTGCCAGCAGCCACTGGGGACAGGGAGGAGAGACCCAGTACTTC
>TRBJ2-7|.|.|TRBV18
CASSPLRDSYEQYF
TGTGCCAGCTCACCACTTAGGGATTCGTACGAGCAGTACTTC
>TRBJ2-3|TRBD2|.|TRBV4-2
CASSHGTGLAGGPFTDTQYF
TGTGCCAGCAGCCACGGGACTGGACTAGCGGGGGGACCCTTCACAGATACGCAGTATTTT